These T cell receptor beta chains were read from a single sample in a study of blood T cells in healthy people across ages. One entry per CDR3 protein, called by TCRdb with MiXCR from the 5' RACE reads. The sample shows about 1.6 million distinct CDR3 sequences, approximately 32% of them seen only once. Sequenced input: blood. These receptors were collected from a woman in her twenties or thirties in good health. Both conserved end residues are part of each CDR3. D genes are given only for firm matches. A row's size may be missing; if present it is once, few, many or a size class.

cdr3_nt cdr3_aa j_call v_call clone_size d_call
TGTGCCAGCTCACCACCTAGTGGGCTGAGCACTGAAGCTTTCTTT CASSPPSGLSTEAFF TRBJ1-1 TRBV18 - -
TGCAGTGCCCGATCCTTAGGGCGCGCGGAGACCCAGTACTTC CSARSLGRAETQYF TRBJ2-5 TRBV20-1 - -
TGTGCCAGCAGTGAGTCGGGCATCATGAACACTGAAGCTTTCTTT CASSESGIMNTEAFF TRBJ1-1 TRBV2 - -
TGCGCCAGCAGCCACTCAGGACAGGGGAGTGGTGGCTACACCTTC CASSHSGQGSGGYTF TRBJ1-2 TRBV4-1 few TRBD1
TGTGCCAGCGGTGGAGGGGGGGCGTACGAGCAGTACTTC CASGGGGAYEQYF TRBJ2-7 TRBV12-3/TRBV12-4 few -
TGTGCCAGCAGTCACGACAGGGCGGGAGGAGATACGCAGTATTTT CASSHDRAGGDTQYF TRBJ2-3 TRBV6-6 - -
TGTGCCAGCAGTTACTCTCTCGCCTGGGGTTACGAGCAGTACTTC CASSYSLAWGYEQYF TRBJ2-7 TRBV6-5 few -
TGTGCCAGCAGTTACTCGAGAGGACTAGCGGGAATCGAATCATCCTACAATGAGCAGTTCTTC CASSYSRGLAGIESSYNEQFF TRBJ2-1 TRBV6-2/TRBV6-3 - TRBD2
TGTGCCTGGAGCAGGGACTACGGGGACTATGGCTACACCTTC CAWSRDYGDYGYTF TRBJ1-2 TRBV30 - -
TGTGCCAGCAACCGACGGGGTCCCAATGAGCAGTTCTTC CASNRRGPNEQFF TRBJ2-1 TRBV6-1 once -
TGTGCCAGCAGCCCCTATGAGACTAGCGGACCCACAGATACGCAGTATTTT CASSPYETSGPTDTQYF TRBJ2-3 TRBV9 few TRBD2
TGCAGAGCCAGTGAAACTGGGACTGAAACTTTCTTT CRASETGTETFF TRBJ1-1 TRBV20-1 - -
TGTGCCAGCAGTTTTTTGGCGGGCTTAGCCAAAAACATTCAGTACTTC CASSFLAGLAKNIQYF TRBJ2-4 TRBV28 - -
TGTGCCAGCAGACTCATAGGAGAAGATACGCAGTATTTT CASRLIGEDTQYF TRBJ2-3 TRBV27 once -
TGCAGCGTTGAGAACGCAGGGATCCCGGGGGAGTACTTC CSVENAGIPGEYF TRBJ2-7 TRBV29-1 many -
TGTGCCAGCAGCGGGACAGACCGAAATCAGCCCCAGCATTTT CASSGTDRNQPQHF TRBJ1-5 TRBV21-1 - -
TGTGCCAGCAGCGCACATGGCGCGTCGGGGGATACGCAGTATTTT CASSAHGASGDTQYF TRBJ2-3 TRBV9 - -
TGTGCCAGCAGCTTAAAGGGAACCGGGGATACGCAGTATTTT CASSLKGTGDTQYF TRBJ2-3 TRBV7-6 - -
TGCAGTGCTAGAGATTGGGGGGCCGCTGGGACCAACGTCCTGACTTTC CSARDWGAAGTNVLTF TRBJ2-6 TRBV20-1 - -
TGCAGTGCTATGGACAGAGACTTGAACACTGAAGCTTTCTTT CSAMDRDLNTEAFF TRBJ1-1 TRBV20-1 - -
TGTGCCAGCGAGGCGCGGGGGATCACTGAAGCTTTCTTT CASEARGITEAFF TRBJ1-1 TRBV2 - -
TGCAGCGTTGAAGGATTGACAGGCACAGATACGCAGTATTTT CSVEGLTGTDTQYF TRBJ2-3 TRBV29-1 many -
TGTGCCAGCAACGACCAGGGTGTAGAGACCCAGTACTTC CASNDQGVETQYF TRBJ2-5 TRBV2 - -
TGTGCCAGCAGCCAAGATACAAGGTTCACTGAAGCTTTCTTT CASSQDTRFTEAFF TRBJ1-1 TRBV3-1 - -
TGTGCCAGCAGCTCGACAGGGTCTACTAATGAAAAACTGTTTTTT CASSSTGSTNEKLFF TRBJ1-4 TRBV7-9 - TRBD1
TGTGCCACCACCGGACAGCTGAACACTGAAGCTTTCTTT CATTGQLNTEAFF TRBJ1-1 TRBV15 - -
TGTGCCAGCAGTTACGGGACGGGCGGCTACACCTTC CASSYGTGGYTF TRBJ1-2 TRBV6-6 - -